These T cell receptor beta chains were read from a single sample in a study of CD8 T cells in ankylosing spondylitis. Via MiXCR, TCRdb re-called the 5' RACE reads, giving one row per CDR3 protein. This sample carries 800,000 to 900,000 distinct CDR3 sequences, 12% of them seen once, and the ten largest clones take 0.51%. Sequenced sample: blood, either unsorted or a sorted T cell fraction (not recorded which). These receptors were collected from a male donor with ankylosing spondylitis. Both conserved end residues are part of each CDR3. The D gene is left open where the match is weak. The size field is filled for only some rows; it gives once, few, many or a size class.

v_gene: TRBV18; abundance: -; d_gene: -; j_gene: TRBJ2-1; CDR3aa: CASSPLGGKPYNEQFF; CDR3nt: TGTGCCAGCTCACCGTTAGGCGGGAAGCCCTACAATGAGCAGTTCTTC
v_gene: TRBV5-1; abundance: few; d_gene: TRBD1; j_gene: TRBJ2-7; CDR3aa: CASSLEGTGPVREQYF; CDR3nt: TGCGCCAGCAGCTTGGAGGGGACAGGGCCCGTACGAGAGCAGTACTTC
v_gene: TRBV5-1; abundance: -; d_gene: TRBD2; j_gene: TRBJ2-7; CDR3aa: CASSILAGEAYEQYF; CDR3nt: TGCGCCAGCAGCATCTTAGCGGGAGAAGCCTACGAGCAGTACTTC
v_gene: TRBV7-9; abundance: -; d_gene: -; j_gene: TRBJ2-2; CDR3aa: CASSIDIGELFF; CDR3nt: TGTGCCAGCAGCATCGATATCGGGGAGCTGTTTTTT
v_gene: TRBV9; abundance: few; d_gene: TRBD2; j_gene: TRBJ2-1; CDR3aa: CASSVLAGEYNEQFF; CDR3nt: TGTGCCAGCAGCGTACTAGCGGGAGAGTACAATGAGCAGTTCTTC
v_gene: TRBV9; abundance: -; d_gene: TRBD2; j_gene: TRBJ2-3; CDR3aa: CASSPWWTSGGTDTQYF; CDR3nt: TGTGCCAGCAGCCCTTGGTGGACTAGCGGGGGAACAGATACGCAGTATTTT
v_gene: TRBV4-3; abundance: few; d_gene: -; j_gene: TRBJ2-3; CDR3aa: CASSQGGQADTQYF; CDR3nt: TGCGCCAGCAGCCAAGGAGGGCAGGCAGATACGCAGTATTTT
v_gene: TRBV18; abundance: once; d_gene: -; j_gene: TRBJ2-3; CDR3aa: CASSWIRTDTQYF; CDR3nt: TGTGCCAGCTCATGGATCCGGACAGATACGCAGTATTTT
v_gene: TRBV25-1; abundance: -; d_gene: TRBD1; j_gene: TRBJ2-7; CDR3aa: CASSGGQEYYEQYF; CDR3nt: TGTGCCAGCAGTGGGGGACAGGAGTACTACGAGCAGTACTTC
v_gene: TRBV12-3/TRBV12-4; abundance: many; d_gene: -; j_gene: TRBJ1-4; CDR3aa: CASSLKGGEKLFF; CDR3nt: TGTGCCAGCAGTTTAAAGGGGGGTGAAAAACTGTTTTTT
v_gene: TRBV25-1; abundance: few; d_gene: -; j_gene: TRBJ2-2; CDR3aa: CASTNVGFGELFF; CDR3nt: TGTGCCAGCACCAACGTGGGCTTCGGGGAGCTGTTTTTT
v_gene: TRBV20-1; abundance: -; d_gene: -; j_gene: TRBJ2-3; CDR3aa: CSARGKPSASTDTQYF; CDR3nt: TGCAGTGCTAGAGGAAAACCTAGCGCCTCCACAGATACGCAGTATTTT
v_gene: TRBV5-1; abundance: few; d_gene: -; j_gene: TRBJ1-5; CDR3aa: CASSFEGGNNQPQHF; CDR3nt: TGCGCCAGCAGCTTCGAAGGAGGGAACAATCAGCCCCAGCATTTT
v_gene: TRBV4-2; abundance: -; d_gene: -; j_gene: TRBJ1-1; CDR3aa: CASSQDKGRAEAFF; CDR3nt: TGTGCCAGCAGCCAAGATAAGGGTCGGGCTGAAGCTTTCTTT
v_gene: TRBV29-1; abundance: -; d_gene: -; j_gene: TRBJ2-3; CDR3aa: CSARDNPDTQYF; CDR3nt: TGCAGCGCCCGCGATAATCCAGATACGCAGTATTTT
v_gene: TRBV5-5; abundance: -; d_gene: -; j_gene: TRBJ2-3; CDR3aa: CASSPGTPNTQYF; CDR3nt: TGTGCCAGCAGCCCTGGTACACCAAATACGCAGTATTTT
v_gene: TRBV5-5; abundance: many; d_gene: -; j_gene: TRBJ1-1; CDR3aa: CASSFRVEAFF; CDR3nt: TGTGCCAGCAGCTTTCGAGTTGAAGCTTTCTTT
v_gene: TRBV20-1; abundance: -; d_gene: -; j_gene: TRBJ1-6; CDR3aa: CSASNREGDSPLHF; CDR3nt: TGCAGTGCTTCAAACAGGGAGGGAGATTCACCCCTCCACTTT
v_gene: TRBV5-1; abundance: -; d_gene: TRBD1; j_gene: TRBJ1-1; CDR3aa: CASSPTGTGGTEAFF; CDR3nt: TGCGCCAGCAGCCCTACCGGGACAGGGGGCACTGAAGCTTTCTTT
v_gene: TRBV27; abundance: many; d_gene: -; j_gene: TRBJ1-1; CDR3aa: CASSFLSRGDTEAFF; CDR3nt: TGTGCCAGCAGTTTCTTATCCCGAGGGGACACTGAAGCTTTCTTT
v_gene: TRBV20-1; abundance: -; d_gene: -; j_gene: TRBJ2-1; CDR3aa: CSARGSHGWGLSSYNEQFF; CDR3nt: TGCAGTGCGAGGGGGTCCCACGGGTGGGGGTTGAGCTCCTACAATGAGCAGTTCTTC
v_gene: TRBV7-2; abundance: -; d_gene: -; j_gene: TRBJ1-4; CDR3aa: CASSLRFNNEKLFF; CDR3nt: TGTGCCAGCAGCTTACGTTTCAATAATGAAAAACTGTTTTTT
v_gene: TRBV20-1; abundance: few; d_gene: -; j_gene: TRBJ1-1; CDR3aa: CSATDRRGTEAFF; CDR3nt: TGCAGTGCCACCGACCGGAGGGGGACTGAAGCTTTCTTT
v_gene: TRBV10-3; abundance: few; d_gene: -; j_gene: TRBJ1-1; CDR3aa: CAISALRAVNTEAFF; CDR3nt: TGTGCCATCAGTGCTCTGAGGGCAGTGAACACTGAAGCTTTCTTT
v_gene: TRBV7-2; abundance: -; d_gene: -; j_gene: TRBJ1-1; CDR3aa: CASSLFGGMDEAFF; CDR3nt: TGTGCCAGCAGCTTATTTGGGGGGATGGATGAAGCTTTCTTT
v_gene: TRBV5-1; abundance: many; d_gene: TRBD1; j_gene: TRBJ2-2; CDR3aa: CASSARTGADTGELFF; CDR3nt: TGCGCCAGCAGCGCCAGGACAGGGGCGGACACCGGGGAGCTGTTTTTT
v_gene: TRBV6-1; abundance: -; d_gene: -; j_gene: TRBJ1-1; CDR3aa: CASSRSGAGSEAFF; CDR3nt: TGTGCCAGCAGCCGCTCGGGAGCTGGGTCTGAAGCTTTCTTT
v_gene: TRBV6-1; abundance: few; d_gene: -; j_gene: TRBJ2-3; CDR3aa: CATGRQGTDTQYF; CDR3nt: TGTGCCACTGGGAGGCAGGGTACAGATACGCAGTATTTT
v_gene: TRBV28; abundance: -; d_gene: TRBD1; j_gene: TRBJ2-7; CDR3aa: CASGLTGGYEQYF; CDR3nt: TGTGCCAGCGGTCTGACAGGGGGGTACGAGCAGTACTTC
v_gene: TRBV6-5; abundance: few; d_gene: -; j_gene: TRBJ1-1; CDR3aa: CASNSPEGIGAFF; CDR3nt: TGTGCCAGCAATTCTCCGGAGGGGATCGGAGCTTTCTTT
v_gene: TRBV11-2; abundance: few; d_gene: TRBD1; j_gene: TRBJ2-4; CDR3aa: CASSLSAGQARGWDIQYF; CDR3nt: TGTGCCAGCAGCTTAAGTGCTGGACAGGCTAGGGGTTGGGACATTCAGTACTTC
v_gene: TRBV7-8; abundance: few; d_gene: TRBD1; j_gene: TRBJ1-1; CDR3aa: CASSLDRGQGAFF; CDR3nt: TGTGCCAGCAGTCTCGACAGGGGGCAAGGAGCTTTCTTT
v_gene: TRBV29-1; abundance: many; d_gene: -; j_gene: TRBJ1-2; CDR3aa: CSATVGGGSEGYTF; CDR3nt: TGCAGCGCCACAGTCGGCGGCGGGAGTGAGGGCTACACCTTC
v_gene: TRBV4-2; abundance: many; d_gene: TRBD2; j_gene: TRBJ2-1; CDR3aa: CASSQGGPSGVYNEQFF; CDR3nt: TGTGCCAGCAGCCAAGGTGGCCCTAGCGGAGTCTACAATGAGCAGTTCTTC
v_gene: TRBV20-1; abundance: few; d_gene: -; j_gene: TRBJ2-7; CDR3aa: CSARRHLNTYEQYF; CDR3nt: TGCAGTGCTAGAAGACACCTGAACACCTACGAGCAGTACTTC
v_gene: TRBV29-1; abundance: medium-sized; d_gene: TRBD1; j_gene: TRBJ2-5; CDR3aa: CSGEQGAQETQYF; CDR3nt: TGCAGCGGCGAACAGGGGGCCCAAGAGACCCAGTACTTC
v_gene: TRBV4-2; abundance: -; d_gene: -; j_gene: TRBJ2-3; CDR3aa: CASSYRGAEEDTQYF; CDR3nt: TGTGCCAGCAGTTATAGGGGGGCTGAGGAAGATACGCAGTATTTT
v_gene: TRBV12-3/TRBV12-4; abundance: -; d_gene: -; j_gene: TRBJ1-1; CDR3aa: CASRGITEAFF; CDR3nt: TGTGCCAGCAGGGGGATAACTGAAGCTTTCTTT
v_gene: TRBV6-1; abundance: few; d_gene: TRBD1; j_gene: TRBJ2-3; CDR3aa: CASTRTGGRTDTQYF; CDR3nt: TGTGCCAGCACCAGGACAGGGGGGCGCACAGATACGCAGTATTTT
v_gene: TRBV20-1; abundance: many; d_gene: TRBD1; j_gene: TRBJ2-2; CDR3aa: CSARDRVAGELFF; CDR3nt: TGCAGTGCACGAGACAGGGTAGCGGGGGAGCTGTTTTTT
v_gene: TRBV20-1; abundance: few; d_gene: -; j_gene: TRBJ1-4; CDR3aa: CSAPPQGRGGEKLFF; CDR3nt: TGCAGTGCCCCCCCACAGGGCAGGGGAGGGGAAAAACTGTTTTTT
v_gene: TRBV5-1; abundance: few; d_gene: TRBD1; j_gene: TRBJ2-7; CDR3aa: CASSLTGGENSYEQYF; CDR3nt: TGCGCCAGCAGCTTGACAGGGGGTGAGAACTCCTACGAGCAGTACTTC
v_gene: TRBV20-1; abundance: -; d_gene: -; j_gene: TRBJ1-1; CDR3aa: CSAPRPGQNTEAFF; CDR3nt: TGCAGTGCTCCGAGGCCCGGACAGAACACTGAAGCTTTCTTT
v_gene: TRBV5-8; abundance: few; d_gene: -; j_gene: TRBJ2-2; CDR3aa: CASRRGYFRELFF; CDR3nt: TGTGCCAGCAGAAGGGGGTATTTTCGGGAGCTGTTTTTT
v_gene: TRBV20-1; abundance: few; d_gene: TRBD2; j_gene: TRBJ2-3; CDR3aa: CSAGPGLAGPALYF; CDR3nt: TGCAGTGCTGGACCGGGACTAGCGGGACCAGCTTTGTATTTT
v_gene: TRBV15; abundance: many; d_gene: -; j_gene: TRBJ1-1; CDR3aa: CATSRDVGSAEAFF; CDR3nt: TGTGCCACCAGCAGAGATGTAGGGAGTGCTGAAGCTTTCTTT
v_gene: TRBV20-1; abundance: many; d_gene: -; j_gene: TRBJ1-5; CDR3aa: CSVAGSGQPQHF; CDR3nt: TGCAGTGTAGCGGGATCGGGTCAGCCCCAGCATTTT
v_gene: TRBV5-5; abundance: -; d_gene: -; j_gene: TRBJ2-3; CDR3aa: CASSLGTVRNTDTQYF; CDR3nt: TGTGCCAGCAGCTTGGGGACAGTAAGGAACACAGATACGCAGTATTTT
v_gene: TRBV6-1; abundance: -; d_gene: -; j_gene: TRBJ1-6; CDR3aa: CASKTREGNSPLHF; CDR3nt: TGTGCCAGCAAGACAAGGGAGGGGAATTCACCCCTCCACTTT
v_gene: TRBV7-2; abundance: -; d_gene: -; j_gene: TRBJ1-2; CDR3aa: CASSLVAAARGYTF; CDR3nt: TGTGCCAGCAGCTTAGTGGCAGCCGCCCGCGGCTACACCTTC
v_gene: TRBV20-1; abundance: many; d_gene: -; j_gene: TRBJ2-7; CDR3aa: CSAPFQGGSYEQYF; CDR3nt: TGCAGTGCTCCCTTCCAGGGTGGGTCCTACGAGCAGTACTTC
v_gene: TRBV7-9; abundance: -; d_gene: TRBD2; j_gene: TRBJ2-1; CDR3aa: CASSLAAGVGYEQFF; CDR3nt: TGTGCCAGCAGCTTAGCGGCGGGAGTGGGCTATGAGCAGTTCTTC
v_gene: TRBV20-1; abundance: few; d_gene: -; j_gene: TRBJ2-1; CDR3aa: CSARIRGLPFF; CDR3nt: TGCAGTGCTAGGATTCGGGGTTTGCCGTTCTTC
v_gene: TRBV12-3/TRBV12-4; abundance: few; d_gene: -; j_gene: TRBJ2-1; CDR3aa: CASSLSTNEQFF; CDR3nt: TGTGCCAGCAGTTTATCAACGAATGAGCAGTTCTTC
v_gene: TRBV7-2; abundance: many; d_gene: TRBD1; j_gene: TRBJ2-7; CDR3aa: CASSLAGTGSYEQYF; CDR3nt: TGTGCCAGCAGCTTGGCTGGGACAGGATCCTACGAGCAGTACTTC
v_gene: TRBV4-3; abundance: many; d_gene: -; j_gene: TRBJ1-4; CDR3aa: CASSRGPSGEHEKLFF; CDR3nt: TGCGCCAGCAGCCGCGGTCCCAGTGGAGAGCATGAAAAACTGTTTTTT
v_gene: TRBV7-2; abundance: many; d_gene: TRBD2; j_gene: TRBJ2-7; CDR3aa: CASSLDASGILEQYF; CDR3nt: TGTGCCAGCAGCTTAGATGCCAGCGGGATTCTCGAGCAGTACTTC
v_gene: TRBV20-1; abundance: many; d_gene: -; j_gene: TRBJ1-1; CDR3aa: CSAQTAAAPFF; CDR3nt: TGCAGTGCTCAGACAGCCGCCGCTCCTTTCTTT
v_gene: TRBV7-9; abundance: many; d_gene: TRBD1; j_gene: TRBJ2-7; CDR3aa: CASSLRTGDSYEQYF; CDR3nt: TGTGCCAGCAGCTTACGGACAGGGGACTCCTACGAGCAGTACTTC
v_gene: TRBV6-1; abundance: few; d_gene: -; j_gene: TRBJ2-1; CDR3aa: CASRKDLYNEQFF; CDR3nt: TGTGCCAGCAGGAAGGATTTATACAATGAGCAGTTCTTC